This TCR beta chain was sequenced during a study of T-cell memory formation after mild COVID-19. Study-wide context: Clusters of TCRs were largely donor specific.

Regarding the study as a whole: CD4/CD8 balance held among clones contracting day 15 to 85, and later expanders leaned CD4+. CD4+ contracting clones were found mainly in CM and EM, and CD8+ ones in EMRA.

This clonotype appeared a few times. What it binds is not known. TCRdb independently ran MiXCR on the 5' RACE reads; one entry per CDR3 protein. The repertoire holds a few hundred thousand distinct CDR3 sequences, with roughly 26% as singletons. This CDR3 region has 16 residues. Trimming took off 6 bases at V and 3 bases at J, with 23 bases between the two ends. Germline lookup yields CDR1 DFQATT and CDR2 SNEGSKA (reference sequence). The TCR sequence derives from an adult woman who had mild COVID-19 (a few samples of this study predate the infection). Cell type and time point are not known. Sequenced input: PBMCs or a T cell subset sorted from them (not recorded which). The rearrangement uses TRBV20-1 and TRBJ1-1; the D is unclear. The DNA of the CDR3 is TGCAGTGCCCAACTGGCGCCAAGGAGTACTTACACTGAAGCTTTCTTT. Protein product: CSAQLAPRSTYTEAFF.